These 2 T cell receptor beta chains share one sample of origin, sequenced in a study of OX40 agonist ivuxolimab in advanced cancers. The repertoire was sequenced with immunoSEQ multiplex PCR; TCRdb's copy has only in-frame clones and lacks some. The data contain roughly 77,000 clones, 81% of them singletons. The material was CD4+ or CD8+ T cells sorted from blood, obtained in a trial of the OX40 agonist ivuxolimab. The receptors originated from an adult with an advanced solid tumor such as melanoma, head and neck, liver or kidney cancer.

The chain employs TRBV27 and TRBJ2-7; a weak D match, TRBD1 (6 bases). V was cut by 7 bases and J by 5 bases, with 15 bases left in between. Germline values: CDR1 MNHEY, CDR2 SMNVEV (reference sequence). The CDR3 contains 13 residues. CDR3 DNA sequence: TGTGCCAGCACCAAGGGTAGGGGGAACGAGCAGTACTTC. Translating gives CASTKGRGNEQYF.

V and J are TRBV5-1 and TRBJ2-3, with 9 bases aligning to TRBD2. V gave up 4 bases and J gave up 3 bases; unmatched junction bases: 9. The CDR3 covers 16 residues. The germline gives CDR1 SGHRS, CDR2 YFSETQ. The CDR3 sequence is CASSPRGSGGTDTQYF. For the CDR3, the DNA is TGCGCCAGCAGCCCACGGGGTAGCGGGGGAACAGATACGCAGTATTTT.